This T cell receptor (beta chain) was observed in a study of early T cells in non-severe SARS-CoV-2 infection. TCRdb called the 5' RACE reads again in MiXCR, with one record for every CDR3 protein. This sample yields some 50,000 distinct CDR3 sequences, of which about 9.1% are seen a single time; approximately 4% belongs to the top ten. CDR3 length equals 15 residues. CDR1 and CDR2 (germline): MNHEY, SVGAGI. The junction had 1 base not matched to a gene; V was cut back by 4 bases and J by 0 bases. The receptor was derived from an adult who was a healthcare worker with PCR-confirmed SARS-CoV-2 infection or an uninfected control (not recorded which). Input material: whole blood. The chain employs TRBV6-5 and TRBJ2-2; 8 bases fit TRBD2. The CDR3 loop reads CASSSGLANTGELFF. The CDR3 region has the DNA TGTGCCAGCAGTTCGGGACTAGCGAACACCGGGGAGCTGTTTTTT.